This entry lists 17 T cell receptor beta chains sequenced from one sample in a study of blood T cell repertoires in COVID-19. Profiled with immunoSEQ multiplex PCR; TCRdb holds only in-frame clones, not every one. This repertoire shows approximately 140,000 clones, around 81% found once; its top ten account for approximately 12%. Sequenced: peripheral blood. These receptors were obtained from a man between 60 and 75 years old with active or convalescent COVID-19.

The CDR3 spells CARSPGTGPSCYGYTF. In DNA form, the CDR3 reads TGTGCCAGAAGCCCGGGAACGGGTCCCTCATGTTATGGCTACACCTTC. This chain uses TRBV5-3 with TRBJ1-2; no clear D. TRBV5-3 is placed among ORFs of uncertain function. V was pared by 4 bases and J by 5 bases, with 21 bases between. The CDR3 consists of 16 residues.

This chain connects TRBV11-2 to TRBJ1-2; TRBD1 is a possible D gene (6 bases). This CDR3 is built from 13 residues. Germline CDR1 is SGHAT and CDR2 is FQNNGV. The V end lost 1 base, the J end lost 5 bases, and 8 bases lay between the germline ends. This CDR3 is CASSLGGQYGYTF. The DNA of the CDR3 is TGTGCCAGCAGCTTAGGGGGACAATATGGCTACACCTTC.

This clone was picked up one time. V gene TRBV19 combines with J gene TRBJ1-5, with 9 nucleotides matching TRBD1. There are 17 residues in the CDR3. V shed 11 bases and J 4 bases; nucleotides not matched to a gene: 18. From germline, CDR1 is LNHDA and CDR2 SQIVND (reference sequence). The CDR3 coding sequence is TGTGCCGTGGGCGGTAAGGACAGGGGATTTGGAAATCAGCCCCAGCATTTT. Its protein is CAVGGKDRGFGNQPQHF.

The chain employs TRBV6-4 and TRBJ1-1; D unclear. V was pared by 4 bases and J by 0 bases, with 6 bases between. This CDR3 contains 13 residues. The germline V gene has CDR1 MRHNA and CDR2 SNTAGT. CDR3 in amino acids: CASSVSVNTEAFF. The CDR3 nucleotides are TGTGCCAGCAGTGTTAGTGTGAACACTGAAGCTTTCTTT.

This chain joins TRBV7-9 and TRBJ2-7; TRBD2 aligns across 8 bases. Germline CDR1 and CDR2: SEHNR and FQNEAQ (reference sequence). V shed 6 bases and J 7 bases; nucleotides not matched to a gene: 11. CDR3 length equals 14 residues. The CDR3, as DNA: TGTGCCAGCAGGCCCACGGAGGGACTAGAAGAGCAGTACTTC. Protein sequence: CASRPTEGLEEQYF.

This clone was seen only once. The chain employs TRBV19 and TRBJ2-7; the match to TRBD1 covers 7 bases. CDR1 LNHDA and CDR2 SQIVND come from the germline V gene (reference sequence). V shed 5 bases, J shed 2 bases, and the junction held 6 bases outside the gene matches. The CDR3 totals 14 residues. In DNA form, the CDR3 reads TGTGCCAGTAGTCCCGGGACAGCCCCCTACGAGCAGTACTTC. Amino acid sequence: CASSPGTAPYEQYF.

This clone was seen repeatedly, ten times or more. CDR3 DNA sequence: TGTGCCAGCAGCCCAATGGTCAGTAATGAAAAACTGTTTTTT. Translation: CASSPMVSNEKLFF. J is TRBJ1-4 and V is TRBV7-2; D ambiguous. The V gene's germline CDR1 is SGHTA and CDR2 FQGNSA. V was shortened by 5 bases and J by 4 bases, with 11 bases between the two germline ends. The CDR3 consists of 14 residues.

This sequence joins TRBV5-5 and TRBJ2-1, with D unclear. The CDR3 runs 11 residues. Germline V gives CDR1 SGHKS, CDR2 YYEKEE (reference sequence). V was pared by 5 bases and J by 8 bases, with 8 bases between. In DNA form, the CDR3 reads TGTGCCAGCAGTTACATGGATGAGCAGTTCTTC. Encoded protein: CASSYMDEQFF.

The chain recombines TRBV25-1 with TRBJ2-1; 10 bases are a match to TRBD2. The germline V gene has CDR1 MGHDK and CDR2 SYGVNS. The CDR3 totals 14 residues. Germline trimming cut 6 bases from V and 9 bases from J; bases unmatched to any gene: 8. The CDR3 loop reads CASSLAGERGEQFF. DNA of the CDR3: TGTGCCAGCAGCCTAGCGGGAGAGAGAGGTGAGCAGTTCTTC.

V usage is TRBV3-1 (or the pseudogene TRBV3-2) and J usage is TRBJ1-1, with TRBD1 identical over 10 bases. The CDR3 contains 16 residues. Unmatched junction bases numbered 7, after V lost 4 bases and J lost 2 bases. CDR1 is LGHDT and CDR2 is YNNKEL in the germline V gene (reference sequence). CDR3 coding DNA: TGTGCCAGCAGCCTCCGGGACAGGGGCGTCAACACTGAAGCTTTCTTT. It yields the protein CASSLRDRGVNTEAFF.

This CDR3 is CASSLGDRGFNEKLFF. The CDR3 bases are TGTGCCAGCTCTCTAGGCGACAGGGGATTTAATGAAAAACTGTTTTTT. The chain links TRBV18 to TRBJ1-4; 8 bases align to TRBD1. V was clipped by 6 bases and J by 4 bases; unmatched bases: 10. This CDR3 is 16 amino acids long. The germline V gene encodes CDR1 KGHSH and CDR2 LQKENI.

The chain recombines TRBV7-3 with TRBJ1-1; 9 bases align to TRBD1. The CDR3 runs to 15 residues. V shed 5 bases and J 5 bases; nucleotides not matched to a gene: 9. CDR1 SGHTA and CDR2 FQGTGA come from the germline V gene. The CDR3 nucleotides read TGTGCCAGCAGCAGCACCGGGACAGGGTTAACTGAAGCTTTCTTT. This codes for CASSSTGTGLTEAFF.

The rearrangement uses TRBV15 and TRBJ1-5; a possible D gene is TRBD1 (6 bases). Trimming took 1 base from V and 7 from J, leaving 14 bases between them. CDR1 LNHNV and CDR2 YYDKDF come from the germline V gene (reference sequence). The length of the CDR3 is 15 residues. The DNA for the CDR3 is TGTGCCACCAGCAGAGGACTCTCGGGGGGCCAGCCCCAGCATTTT. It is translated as CATSRGLSGGQPQHF.

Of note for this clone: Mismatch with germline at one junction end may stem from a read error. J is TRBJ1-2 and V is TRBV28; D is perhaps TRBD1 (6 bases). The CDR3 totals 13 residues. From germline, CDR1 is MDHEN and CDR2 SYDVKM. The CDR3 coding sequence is TGTGCCAGCACTTTACTGGGGGCAGCTGGCTACACCTTC. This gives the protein CASTLLGAAGYTF.

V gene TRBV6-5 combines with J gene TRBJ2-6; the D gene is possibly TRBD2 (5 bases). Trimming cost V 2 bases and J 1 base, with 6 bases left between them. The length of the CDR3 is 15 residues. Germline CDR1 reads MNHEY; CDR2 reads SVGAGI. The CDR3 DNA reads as TGTGCCAGCAGTTACCGGGAATCTGGGGCCAACGTCCTGACTTTC. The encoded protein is CASSYRESGANVLTF.

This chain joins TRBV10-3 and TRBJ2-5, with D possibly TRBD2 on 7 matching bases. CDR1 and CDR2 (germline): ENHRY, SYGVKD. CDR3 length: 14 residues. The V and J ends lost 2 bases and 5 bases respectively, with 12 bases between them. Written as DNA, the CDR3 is TGTGCCATCAGTGAGCGGGGGGCGGCCGAGACCCAGTACTTC. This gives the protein CAISERGAAETQYF.

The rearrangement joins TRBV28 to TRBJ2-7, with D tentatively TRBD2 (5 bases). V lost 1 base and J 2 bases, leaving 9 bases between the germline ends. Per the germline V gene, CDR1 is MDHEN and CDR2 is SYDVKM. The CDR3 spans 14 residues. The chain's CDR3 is CASSLSPEAYEQYF. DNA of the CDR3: TGTGCCAGCAGTTTATCCCCGGAGGCCTACGAGCAGTACTTC.